This section outlines one T cell receptor beta chain sequence together with its context. Antigen specificity is unknown. This specimen comes from a study of cytomegalovirus exposure and HLA in healthy donors. Use of 60 Vbeta and 13 Jbeta primers characterized the PCR. Some clones are missing from TCRdb's copy, which holds only in-frame ones; the method was immunoSEQ multiplex PCR. This sample has around 130,000 clones, with 80% found just once. Whole-study results and caveats: TRBV6-2, TRBV6-3 and some other V segments were excluded as indistinguishable. Earlier analysis yielded a pattern in which most TCR beta V segments were productive about 90% or about 30% of the time. Presence/absence comparisons presumed near-even sequencing depth among donors.

The V and J ends lost 8 bases and 6 bases, in that order; junction bases with no gene match: 5. CDR1 and CDR2 from the germline V gene are WNHNN and SYGVQD (reference sequence). The CDR3 is 12 residues long. Sequenced input: PBMCs. The sequence was obtained from a man under 40 in good health and CMV-seronegative. This chain links TRBV10-1 with TRBJ2-5, with TRBD1 identical over 8 bases. CDR3 nucleotides: TGCGCCAGCTCCGGGACAGGAAAGACCCAGTACTTC. Translated, it gives CASSGTGKTQYF.